Listed below are T cell receptor beta chains from one sample, sequenced in a study of blood T cell repertoires in COVID-19. Sequenced by immunoSEQ multiplex PCR; TCRdb stores in-frame clones only, minus some. The top ten hold nearly 5% of the sample, which has approximately 240,000 clones, 65% to 90% seen once. Material for sequencing was peripheral blood. These TCRs come from a woman older than 75 with active or convalescent COVID-19. CDR3s include the opening cysteine and the closing phenylalanine or tryptophan. A D gene is named only where the DNA matches it firmly. Clone size is shown for a subset of rows, as once, few, many or a class of expanded clone.

CDR3 DNA	CDR3 protein	CDR3 length	D gene	J gene	clone size	V gene
TGTGCCAGCAGCCCCGAACGGGTAACACTTAGCAATCAGCCCCAGCATTTT	CASSPERVTLSNQPQHF	17	.	TRBJ1-5	.	TRBV14
TGTGCCAGCAGTTTATTGCCAGGGAGGGATGAAAAACTGTTTTTT	CASSLLPGRDEKLFF	15	.	TRBJ1-4	few	TRBV28
TGTGCCAGCTCACGCGGGGACAGCTATAATTCACCCCTCCACTTT	CASSRGDSYNSPLHF	15	TRBD1	TRBJ1-6	.	TRBV18
TGTGCCAGCAATATGGGGGAGGCTTACACCGGGGAGCTGTTTTTT	CASNMGEAYTGELFF	15	.	TRBJ2-2	.	TRBV6-5
TGCAGCGTTGAAGGAGGGGGCTCTGGGGCCAACGTCCTGACTTTC	CSVEGGGSGANVLTF	15	.	TRBJ2-6	.	TRBV29-1
TGCGCCAGCAGCCTGACAGGACAGAACCAAGAGACCCAGTACTTC	CASSLTGQNQETQYF	15	.	TRBJ2-5	.	TRBV5-1
TGCGCCAGCAGCTTTAGCGATAATGAAAAACTGTTTTTT	CASSFSDNEKLFF	13	.	TRBJ1-4	.	TRBV5-1
TGCGCCAGCAGCTTGCCGGGACAGGGTGCCTACGAGCAGTACTTC	CASSLPGQGAYEQYF	15	TRBD1	TRBJ2-7	few	TRBV5-1
TGTGCCAGCAGCTTGGAGCGAGGGCAGCTGAACACTGAAGCTTTCTTT	CASSLERGQLNTEAFF	16	.	TRBJ1-1	.	TRBV5-4
TGCGCCAGCAGCCCTGTGACTAGCGGGACCTACGAGCAGTACTTC	CASSPVTSGTYEQYF	15	TRBD2	TRBJ2-7	.	TRBV5-1
TGCGCCAGCAGCTCACCGACTGAGACCCCAACTAATGAAAAACTGTTTTTT	CASSSPTETPTNEKLFF	17	.	TRBJ1-4	.	TRBV5-1
TGTGCCAGCTCATGGCAGGGGTACAATGAGCAGTTCTTC	CASSWQGYNEQFF	13	.	TRBJ2-1	.	TRBV18
TGTGCCAGCAGCTTAGCTGGGCAGGAGGTAAATTCACCCCTCCACTTT	CASSLAGQEVNSPLHF	16	.	TRBJ1-6	.	TRBV7-9
TGTGCCAGCAGCAGGACACGCCAGGAAGCTTTCTTT	CASSRTRQEAFF	12	.	TRBJ1-1	.	TRBV2
TGTGCCATCAGTACTCGGACAGGGGGCTCTGGCTACACCTTC	CAISTRTGGSGYTF	14	TRBD1	TRBJ1-2	.	TRBV10-3
TGTGCCAGCCGCAGGGCGACGATGAACACTGAAGCTTTCTTT	CASRRATMNTEAFF	14	.	TRBJ1-1	.	TRBV19
TGCGCCAGCAGTGAGTCGTTGGGGACAGGGAATCAGCCCCAGCATTTT	CASSESLGTGNQPQHF	16	TRBD1	TRBJ1-5	once	TRBV10-2
TGTGCCAGCATGTTACCAAGGCCCTCGGGGGAGCAGTACTTC	CASMLPRPSGEQYF	14	.	TRBJ2-7	.	TRBV6-5
TGTGCCAGCAGTTTAACAGGGGCCACCCCTGGTGCCCAGCATTTT	CASSLTGATPGAQHF	15	TRBD1	TRBJ1-5	.	TRBV27
TGTGCCAGTAGTAAAAACAATGGGGTGGGACAGATGAACACTGAAGCTTTCTTT	CASSKNNGVGQMNTEAFF	18	TRBD1	TRBJ1-1	.	TRBV19
TGCGCCAGCAGTGACTTCCCCGGCTACACCTTC	CASSDFPGYTF	11	.	TRBJ1-2	.	TRBV10-2
TGCGCCAGCAGCTTGGCACGGCTAGCGGGATCTCAAGATACGCAGTATTTT	CASSLARLAGSQDTQYF	17	TRBD2	TRBJ2-3	.	TRBV5-1
TGTGGGGTCTTGACGGGGGGCCTTAGCAATCAGCCCCAGCATTTT	CGVLTGGLSNQPQHF	15	.	TRBJ1-5	.	TRBV28
TGTGCCAGCAGCTTTTCAGGGGGGATTACTGAAGCTTTCTTT	CASSFSGGITEAFF	14	TRBD1	TRBJ1-1	.	TRBV7-9
TGTGCCAGCAGTGACACTAGCGGGGTTAACGAGCAGTACTTC	CASSDTSGVNEQYF	14	TRBD2	TRBJ2-7	.	TRBV6-1
TGTGCCATCAGTGAGTCGGTGGGGGGTGGTAAAAAGTTCCTGAACACTGAAGCTTTCTTT	CAISESVGGGKKFLNTEAFF	20	.	TRBJ1-1	.	TRBV10-3
TGTGCCAGCAGCCAAGATCCCCTAGCGGGGGTTGATACGCAGTATTTT	CASSQDPLAGVDTQYF	16	TRBD2	TRBJ2-3	.	TRBV3-1/TRBV3-2
TGCGCCAGCAGCAGACAGGGGTCCTACAATGAGCAGTTCTTC	CASSRQGSYNEQFF	14	TRBD1	TRBJ2-1	few	TRBV10-2
TGCGCCAGCAGCCCGGGACAGGGTACCCACGAGCAGTACTTC	CASSPGQGTHEQYF	14	TRBD1	TRBJ2-7	.	TRBV4-1
TGTGCCAGCAGCACCGACGGCTACGGGGGACGGGAGACCCAGTACTTC	CASSTDGYGGRETQYF	16	.	TRBJ2-5	few	TRBV5-6
TGTGCCAGCAGTAGGGGCTATAGCTCCTACAATGAGCAGTTCTTC	CASSRGYSSYNEQFF	15	.	TRBJ2-1	.	TRBV6-4
TGTGCCTCCCGGGGGGCTATGAACACTGAAGCTTTCTTT	CASRGAMNTEAFF	13	.	TRBJ1-1	.	TRBV27
TGTGCCAGCAGTCTTATCACAGATACGCAGTATTTT	CASSLITDTQYF	12	.	TRBJ2-3	.	TRBV28
TGCGCCAGCAGCTTGGCCTCAGGATTAAACACTGAAGCTTTCTTT	CASSLASGLNTEAFF	15	.	TRBJ1-1	.	TRBV5-1
TGTGCCAGCAAGTCTGAGGCGAACACTGAAGCTTTCTTT	CASKSEANTEAFF	13	.	TRBJ1-1	few	TRBV2
TGTGCCAGTAGCGCCCCGACAGGGGTCAATGAAAAACTGTTTTTT	CASSAPTGVNEKLFF	15	TRBD1	TRBJ1-4	few	TRBV19
TGTGCCAGCAGTTTAACCCTGGTGGAGGATAATTCACCCCTCCACTTT	CASSLTLVEDNSPLHF	16	.	TRBJ1-6	once	TRBV28
TGCAGCGTTGAAAAGTCGGTGAACACTGAAGCTTTCTTT	CSVEKSVNTEAFF	13	.	TRBJ1-1	.	TRBV29-1
TGTGCCAGCAGCTTAGGTAGGGCAGGGGCCAGGGACACTGAAGCTTTCTTT	CASSLGRAGARDTEAFF	17	.	TRBJ1-1	.	TRBV7-9
TGCGCCAGCAGCTTAGGACAGGGCGAAGGCTACACCTTC	CASSLGQGEGYTF	13	TRBD1	TRBJ1-2	few	TRBV5-1
TGTGCCAGCAGTGACAGGGGCCATGGCTACACCTTC	CASSDRGHGYTF	12	.	TRBJ1-2	.	TRBV25-1